The present entry profiles one TCR beta chain with its context. This entry comes from a study of blood T cell repertoires in COVID-19. Repertoires were generated with immunoSEQ multiplex PCR, while TCRdb's copy carries only in-frame clones and drops some. The sample yields under 250,000 clones, 70% to 80% seen once. Germline CDR1 reads MNHEY; CDR2 reads SMNVEV (reference sequence). The V gene lost 4 bases and the J gene lost 7 bases, with 10 bases spanning the gap. The CDR3 length is 13 residues. The chain employs TRBV27 and TRBJ2-2; D perhaps matches TRBD1 (6 bases). This clonotype was sampled from a woman in her thirties or forties with COVID-19, enrolled during active disease. What was sequenced was peripheral blood. CDR3: CASSSGQNGELFF. CDR3 in DNA: TGTGCCAGCAGTTCCGGACAGAACGGGGAGCTGTTTTTT.